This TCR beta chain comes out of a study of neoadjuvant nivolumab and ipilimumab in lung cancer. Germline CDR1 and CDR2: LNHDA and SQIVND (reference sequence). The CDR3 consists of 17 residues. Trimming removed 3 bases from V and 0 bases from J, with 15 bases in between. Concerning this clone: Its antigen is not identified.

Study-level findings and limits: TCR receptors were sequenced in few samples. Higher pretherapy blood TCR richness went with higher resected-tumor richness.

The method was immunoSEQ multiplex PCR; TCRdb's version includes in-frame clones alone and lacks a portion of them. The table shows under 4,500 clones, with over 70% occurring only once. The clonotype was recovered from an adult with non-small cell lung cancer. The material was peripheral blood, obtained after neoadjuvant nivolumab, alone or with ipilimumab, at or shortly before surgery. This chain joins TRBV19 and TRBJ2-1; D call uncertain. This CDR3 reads CASSMGRQLSSYNEQFF. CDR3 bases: TGTGCCAGTAGTATGGGCAGGCAACTGAGCTCCTACAATGAGCAGTTCTTC.